Shown below are 8 T cell receptor beta chains from a single sample sequenced in a study of cytomegalovirus exposure and HLA in healthy donors. This PCR relied on a set of 60 Vbeta primers and 13 Jbeta primers. Measured with immunoSEQ multiplex PCR; TCRdb has only the in-frame clones, and not every one. Here the sample spans more than 85,000 clones, roughly 70% being singletons. Sequencing input: PBMCs. These receptors were collected from a woman between 70 and 85 years old in good health and CMV-seropositive.

The V and J genes are TRBV7-8 and TRBJ1-1; D gene uncertain. The germline V and J ends were trimmed by 1 base and 3 bases, with 18 bases remaining between them. The CDR3 contains 17 residues. CDR1 SGHVS and CDR2 FQNEAQ come from the germline V gene. The CDR3 DNA follows: TGTGCCAGCAGCTTAGTGTTAACGCACCCAACGGACACTGAAGCTTTCTTT. Translation: CASSLVLTHPTDTEAFF.

The chain joins TRBV4-1 to TRBJ1-4, with D maybe TRBD1 (6 bases). Trimming took 4 bases from V and 7 from J, leaving 13 bases between them. The CDR3 length is 14 residues. The germline V gene encodes CDR1 MGHRA and CDR2 YSYEKL. The CDR3 sequence: CASSLGTISEKLFF. Here the CDR3 DNA reads TGCGCCAGCAGCCTCGGGACAATAAGTGAAAAACTGTTTTTT.

The chain employs TRBV9 and TRBJ2-7; D might be TRBD2 (6 bases). The CDR3 extends over 15 amino acids. Germline V CDR1 and CDR2: SGDLS, YYNGEE. In nucleotides, the CDR3 is TGTCGGGAAATTGGGGCGGGACCCAAACTTTACGAGCAGTACTTC. Encoded protein: CREIGAGPKLYEQYF.

The sample holds a few counts of this clone. The chain carries TRBV6-1 and TRBJ1-1, with D possibly being TRBD1 (5 bases). The germline gives CDR1 MNHNS, CDR2 SASEGT. V was cut by 11 bases and J by 8 bases, with 18 bases left in between. CDR3 length: 12 residues. CDR3 protein: CARTVGGWEAFF. The CDR3 DNA reads as TGTGCCCGAACCGTGGGGGGATGGGAAGCTTTCTTT.

The CDR3 sequence is CASSESTARSTDTQYF. The CDR3 DNA sequence: TGCGCCAGCAGTGAGTCGACAGCTCGAAGCACAGATACGCAGTATTTT. This rearrangement joins TRBV10-1 to TRBJ2-3, with D perhaps matching TRBD1 (5 bases). Trimming stripped 0 bases from V and 0 bases from J, with 10 bases between. CDR1 WNHNN and CDR2 SYGVQD come from the germline V gene (reference sequence). This CDR3 comprises 16 residues.

The table lists this clone with a few counts. This chain uses TRBV7-8 with TRBJ2-5; no clear D. This CDR3 contains 15 residues. Germline V gene data show CDR1 as SGHVS and CDR2 as FQNEAQ. V was clipped by 1 base and J by 2 bases, with 11 bases between them. As DNA, the CDR3 is TGTGCCAGCAGCTTAGAAAGCGTGGGTCAAGAGACCCAGTACTTC. It specifies CASSLESVGQETQYF.

This clone was recorded once. This rearrangement joins TRBV30 to TRBJ2-2, with D perhaps TRBD2 (6 bases). The V end was cut by 1 base, the J end by 3 bases, with 15 bases between. Germline-derived CDR1 and CDR2 are GTSNPN and SVGIG (reference sequence). The CDR3 extends over 16 amino acids. CDR3 in amino acids: CAWSATGGPDTGELFF. The CDR3 DNA sequence: TGTGCCTGGAGTGCCACTGGAGGGCCTGACACCGGGGAGCTGTTTTTT. The full variable domain, with the rest looked up from reference TRBV30 and TRBJ2-2, is SQTIHQWPATLVQPVGSPLSLECTVEGTSNPNLYWYRQAAGRGLQLLFYSVGIGQISSEVPQNLSASRPQDRQFILSSKKLLLSDSGFYLCAWSATGGPDTGELFFGEGSRLTVL.

This clone was seen a single time. The V and J genes are TRBV7-8 and TRBJ1-2, with D hard to call. CDR1 SGHVS and CDR2 FQNEAQ come from the germline V gene. Trimming removed 1 base at V and 4 bases at J, with 13 bases between. This CDR3 spans 15 amino acids. CDR3 nucleotides: TGTGCCAGCAGCTTAGAGGAGCCGACGGGCTATGGCTACACCTTC. The encoded protein is CASSLEEPTGYGYTF.